The rows below give T cell receptor beta chains drawn from one sample of a study of blood T cell repertoires in COVID-19. Sequencing used immunoSEQ multiplex PCR; TCRdb keeps in-frame clones, though not all of them. The sample records roughly 380,000 clones, approximately 90% being singletons. Sequencing was carried out using peripheral blood. These receptors came from a woman in her sixties with COVID-19, enrolled during active disease. CDR3s leave out the opening cysteine and the closing phenylalanine or tryptophan. A D gene is named only where the DNA matches it firmly. Expanded clones get a size class; other rows say once, few or many, or leave the size out.

-	TRBD1	TRBJ1-6	TRBV11-2	ASRQDRVNSPLH
-	-	TRBJ1-2	TRBV5-5	ASSLAPGMPSGYT
-	TRBD1	TRBJ1-2	TRBV5-1	ASSLGQGEYGYT
-	-	TRBJ1-2	TRBV7-2	ASSADMGSYGYT
-	-	TRBJ2-7	TRBV27	ASSLIGSPYEQY
-	-	TRBJ1-2	TRBV30	AWKGDLSGYGYT
few	-	TRBJ1-5	TRBV7-9	ASSLTSSQPQH
-	-	TRBJ1-2	TRBV7-8	ASSLNPRTPNYGYT
-	-	TRBJ2-5	TRBV7-6	ASSLSRETQY
-	TRBD1	TRBJ1-1	TRBV6-5	ASSYRTGYMNTEAF
-	-	TRBJ1-1	TRBV5-1	ASSLDGGYTEAF
few	TRBD1	TRBJ1-1	TRBV3-1/TRBV3-2	ASSPRTGGWDEAF
-	-	TRBJ1-2	TRBV7-2	ASSLAPLGRLNYGYT
-	TRBD1	TRBJ1-6	TRBV6-1	ASSEAGQVRSPLH
-	-	TRBJ2-3	TRBV11-2	ASSWSQDTQY
-	-	TRBJ1-6	TRBV27	ASSFSTAPWSPLH
-	-	TRBJ1-2	TRBV10-2	ASSETGLYGYT
-	-	TRBJ1-3	TRBV3-1/TRBV3-2	ASSQSGNTIY
-	TRBD1	TRBJ1-1	TRBV6-5	ASTTGQGAGTEAF
-	TRBD2	TRBJ2-1	TRBV14	ASSPLAGALYNEQF